The next 12 T cell receptor beta chains were all read from a single sample in a study of cytomegalovirus exposure and HLA in healthy donors. Use of 60 Vbeta and 13 Jbeta primers characterized the PCR. Using immunoSEQ multiplex PCR, the repertoire was profiled, and TCRdb retains in-frame clones only, with some absent. The sample carries 190,000 or so clones, about four fifths recorded once. Sequenced material: PBMCs. The source of these receptors is a boy under 10 years old in good health and CMV-seronegative.

This chain connects TRBV5-1 to TRBJ1-1; D gene ambiguous. The CDR3 has 13 amino acids. The germline V gene has CDR1 SGHRS and CDR2 YFSETQ. Between the trimmed V and J ends, which lost 5 bases and 0 bases, there was a span of 8 bases. CDR3 in DNA: TGCGCCAGCAGACTCATCGTGAACACTGAAGCTTTCTTT. This sequence encodes CASRLIVNTEAFF. The variable domain in full, completed from reference TRBV5-1 and TRBJ1-1, reads KAGVTQTPRYLIKTRGQQVTLSCSPISGHRSVSWYQQTPGQGLQFLFEYFSETQRNKGNFPGRFSGRQFSNSRSEMNVSTLELGDSALYLCASRLIVNTEAFFGQGTRLTVV.

The chain combines TRBV4-1 with TRBJ2-5; 12 bases align to TRBD2. Losses at the gene ends were 6 bases for V and 6 bases for J; bases not matched to a gene: 8. This CDR3 is 15 amino acids long. Germline V gene sequence: CDR1 MGHRA, CDR2 YSYEKL. The CDR3 nucleotides are TGCGCCAGCAGTCCACTAGCGGGGGGCCGACAGACCCAGTACTTC. Translation gives CASSPLAGGRQTQYF.

This chain connects TRBV7-2 to TRBJ1-2; 8 nucleotides agree with TRBD1. V dropped 4 bases and J dropped 4; count of bases not matched to a gene: 14. The V gene's germline CDR1 is SGHTA and CDR2 FQGNSA. CDR3 length: 17 residues. For the CDR3, the DNA is TGTGCCAGCAGCTCCCAGCAGGGGGCGGTTATGCCCTATGGCTACACCTTC. It yields the protein CASSSQQGAVMPYGYTF.

Remarks on this clone: Other DNA sequences in this specimen translate into the identical CDR3. This sequence joins TRBV19 and TRBJ1-5, with D possibly being TRBD1 (5 bases). V lost 5 bases and J 2 bases, leaving 10 bases between the germline ends. CDR1 LNHDA and CDR2 SQIVND come from the germline V gene (reference sequence). CDR3 length: 14 amino acids. CDR3 in amino acids: CASSLLTGNQPQHF. The CDR3 DNA reads TGTGCCAGTAGTCTCTTGACAGGCAATCAGCCCCAGCATTTT.

The chain carries TRBV7-3 and TRBJ2-3, with D uncertain. V was pared by 5 bases and J by 3 bases, with 9 bases between. This CDR3 region has 13 residues. CDR1 and CDR2 (germline): SGHTA, FQGTGA. CDR3 nucleotides: TGTGCCAGCAGCCCCCACATGACAGATACGCAGTATTTT. This encodes CASSPHMTDTQYF.

The chain recombines TRBV15 with TRBJ2-5; D perhaps matches TRBD2 (6 bases). Trimming removed 0 bases at V and 2 bases at J, with 13 bases between. CDR1 and CDR2 (germline): LNHNV, YYDKDF (reference sequence). CDR3 length equals 16 residues. This CDR3 is CATSRDGGIRQETQYF. CDR3 coding DNA: TGTGCCACCAGCAGAGATGGGGGGATAAGACAAGAGACCCAGTACTTC.

The CDR3 here is CASSLGAMNTEAFF. The CDR3 DNA sequence: TGTGCCAGCAGCTTAGGGGCGATGAACACTGAAGCTTTCTTT. The J gene is TRBJ1-1, the V gene TRBV7-2, with unresolved D. The CDR3 length is 14 residues. V was shortened by 1 base and J by 0 bases, with 6 bases between the two germline ends. The germline CDR1 and CDR2 sequences are SGHTA and FQGNSA.

The V gene is TRBV2, the J gene TRBJ2-1, with D unresolved. In germline, CDR1 is SNHLY, CDR2 FYNNEI. The CDR3 consists of 13 residues. V lost 2 bases and J 2 bases, leaving 4 bases between the germline ends. CDR3 region: CASSELPYNEQFF. The CDR3 DNA reads TGTGCCAGCAGTGAACTTCCCTACAATGAGCAGTTCTTC.

The genes are TRBV7-6 and TRBJ1-2; TRBD1 aligns across 8 bases. Per germline, CDR1 SGHVS and CDR2 FNYEAQ. Losses at the gene ends were 3 bases for V and 4 bases for J; bases not matched to a gene: 7. The CDR3 spans 15 residues. As DNA, the CDR3 is TGTGCCAGCAGCTTGGATTTCGACAGGGGCTATGGCTACACCTTC. Its protein is CASSLDFDRGYGYTF.

The chain couples TRBV12-5 to TRBJ2-3, with 7 bases identical to TRBD2. The CDR3 covers 16 residues. Germline V gives CDR1 LGHNT, CDR2 FRNRAP. Losses at the gene ends were 6 bases for V and 2 bases for J; bases not matched to a gene: 11. In nucleotides, the CDR3 is TGTGCTAGTGGCCGAATTAGCGGGCGGTACACAGATACGCAGTATTTT. Translated, it gives CASGRISGRYTDTQYF.

This sequence joins TRBV27 and TRBJ2-7, with D possibly being TRBD1 (6 bases). The CDR3 is 15 amino acids. Looked up from germline, CDR1 is MNHEY and CDR2 is SMNVEV (reference sequence). The V end was cut by 7 bases, the J end by 3 bases, with 19 bases between. As DNA, the CDR3 is TGTGCCAGCATACCACCGGCTGGACAGCGCTACGAGCAGTACTTC. This encodes CASIPPAGQRYEQYF.

The V and J genes are TRBV6-5 and TRBJ1-1, with D possibly matching TRBD1 (6 bases). V shed 6 bases and J shed 12 bases, with 23 bases lying between them. This CDR3 comprises 14 residues. Germline CDR1 is MNHEY and CDR2 is SVGAGI. CDR3 in amino acids: CASSPMGWGRLTFF. As DNA, the CDR3 is TGTGCCAGCAGCCCCATGGGCTGGGGGCGATTAACTTTCTTT.